Listed below are T cell receptor beta chains from one sample, sequenced in a study of blood T cells in healthy people across ages. MiXCR, run by TCRdb on the 5' RACE reads, gives a single entry per CDR3 protein. This sample has 1,100,000 or so distinct CDR3 sequences, with under 55% found just once. Sequenced input: blood. Source of these receptors: an older woman in good health. The CDR3 runs from the conserved cysteine through the conserved F or W. A D gene is named only where the DNA matches it firmly. A clone size is listed for some rows: how often the clone was seen (once, few, many), or a class if it is expanded.

V gene	D gene	clone size	J gene	CDR3 protein	CDR3 DNA
TRBV27	TRBD2	NA	TRBJ2-1	CARGLAGAQNEQFF	TGTGCCAGAGGACTAGCGGGAGCTCAAAATGAGCAGTTCTTC
TRBV5-1	TRBD1	NA	TRBJ2-7	CASSLGQKGEQYF	TGCGCCAGCAGCCTGGGACAGAAGGGCGAGCAGTACTTC
TRBV12-3/TRBV12-4	NA	NA	TRBJ2-7	CASSFGGGLVEQYF	TGTGCCAGCAGTTTTGGGGGCGGATTGGTCGAGCAGTACTTC
TRBV7-6	TRBD1	NA	TRBJ1-4	CASSRDRDRRGNEKLFF	TGTGCCAGCAGCAGGGACAGGGACAGAAGGGGTAATGAAAAACTGTTTTTT
TRBV7-2	NA	few	TRBJ1-6	CASSLARQAGNSPLHF	TGTGCCAGCAGCTTAGCCCGACAGGCGGGGAATTCACCCCTCCACTTT
TRBV12-3/TRBV12-4	TRBD2	few	TRBJ2-7	CASSFPSGRDRSEQYF	TGTGCCAGCAGTTTCCCCAGCGGGAGGGACAGGTCCGAGCAGTACTTC
TRBV14	NA	NA	TRBJ2-7	CASSQAWYEQYF	TGTGCCAGCAGCCAAGCATGGTACGAGCAGTACTTC
TRBV12-3/TRBV12-4	TRBD1	few	TRBJ2-7	CASKPGQGFNEQYF	TGTGCCAGCAAACCGGGACAGGGTTTCAACGAGCAGTACTTC
TRBV27	TRBD2	few	TRBJ2-7	CASKPSGTYYEQYF	TGTGCCAGCAAACCAAGCGGGACGTACTACGAGCAGTACTTC
TRBV12-3/TRBV12-4	NA	NA	TRBJ2-7	CARTLTREHEQYF	TGTGCCCGCACCCTAACCAGGGAACACGAGCAGTACTTC
TRBV21-1	NA	NA	TRBJ1-2	CANSWELVKGYTF	TGTGCCAACTCGTGGGAACTGGTCAAGGGCTACACCTTC
TRBV12-3/TRBV12-4	NA	NA	TRBJ2-3	CASSSYTASTDTQYF	TGTGCCAGCAGTTCCTACACGGCTAGCACAGATACGCAGTATTTT
TRBV7-9	NA	NA	TRBJ2-4	CASSLGQILAKNIQYF	TGTGCCAGCAGCCTAGGACAGATACTAGCCAAAAACATTCAGTACTTC
TRBV15	TRBD2	NA	TRBJ2-1	CATSPGTRASDEQFF	TGTGCCACCAGCCCGGGGACTAGAGCGTCCGATGAGCAGTTCTTC
TRBV6-2/TRBV6-3	NA	NA	TRBJ2-1	CASSNRDGSYNEQFF	TGTGCCAGCAGTAACCGGGACGGATCCTACAATGAGCAGTTCTTC
TRBV28	TRBD2	NA	TRBJ2-5	CASSFSLTSGGAIGQETQYF	TGTGCCAGCAGTTTTTCCCTTACTAGCGGGGGTGCAATAGGACAAGAGACCCAGTACTTC
TRBV2	NA	few	TRBJ1-5	CASSEEQGGNQPQHF	TGTGCCAGCAGTGAAGAACAGGGCGGCAATCAGCCCCAGCATTTT
TRBV6-6	TRBD1	NA	TRBJ1-6	CASRRQGPRDSPLHF	TGTGCCAGCAGGCGACAGGGACCCAGGGATTCACCCCTCCACTTT
TRBV27	TRBD2	few	TRBJ2-1	CASRRLAGGPNEQFF	TGTGCCAGCAGACGACTAGCGGGAGGGCCGAATGAGCAGTTCTTC
TRBV2	NA	few	TRBJ2-1	CASRYREGSSNEQFF	TGTGCCAGCAGATACAGGGAGGGGTCCTCCAATGAGCAGTTCTTC
TRBV14	NA	NA	TRBJ1-2	CASSYGTGGYTF	TGTGCCAGCAGCTACGGGACCGGAGGCTACACCTTC
TRBV5-1	TRBD2	NA	TRBJ2-3	CASSYLGVAGGPVTDTQYF	TGCGCCAGCAGCTACCTGGGGGTAGCGGGAGGGCCTGTCACAGATACGCAGTATTTT
TRBV25-1	NA	few	TRBJ1-2	CASSEDRVYGYTF	TGTGCCAGCAGTGAGGATCGCGTTTATGGCTACACCTTC
TRBV6-2/TRBV6-3	TRBD1	NA	TRBJ1-2	CATQTGTGRFLRYGYTF	TGTGCCACCCAGACCGGGACAGGGCGTTTTTTACGCTATGGCTACACCTTC
TRBV10-3	NA	NA	TRBJ2-3	CATLGVTGISTDTQYF	TGTGCCACCCTAGGGGTGACGGGGATAAGCACAGATACGCAGTATTTT
TRBV20-1	TRBD2	few	TRBJ2-7	CSARVGGSSYEQYF	TGCAGTGCTAGAGTGGGGGGGAGCTCCTACGAGCAGTACTTC
TRBV7-2	TRBD1	NA	TRBJ2-1	CASRGQFSYNEQFF	TGTGCCAGCAGGGGACAGTTCTCATACAATGAGCAGTTCTTC
TRBV20-1	NA	once	TRBJ1-6	CSAPTTGPLPNSPLHF	TGCAGTGCCCCTACGACAGGCCCCCTACCTAATTCACCCCTCCACTTT
TRBV20-1	NA	NA	TRBJ1-1	CSARKTNTEAFF	TGCAGTGCTAGAAAGACGAACACTGAAGCTTTCTTT
TRBV20-1	NA	NA	TRBJ2-1	CSARRTKSSYNEQFF	TGCAGTGCTAGACGGACCAAGAGCTCCTACAATGAGCAGTTCTTC
TRBV28	TRBD2	NA	TRBJ2-5	CASSPPFGRSSETQYF	TGTGCCAGCAGTCCCCCCTTCGGGAGGTCGTCGGAGACCCAGTACTTC
TRBV5-1	NA	NA	TRBJ1-2	CASSAATRDGYTF	TGCGCCAGCAGCGCCGCTACCAGGGATGGCTACACCTTC
TRBV2	NA	NA	TRBJ2-7	CACRIASSSYEQYF	TGTGCCTGCAGAATTGCCAGCAGCTCCTACGAGCAGTACTTC
TRBV29-1	TRBD2	few	TRBJ2-7	CSVEGPGGYEQYF	TGCAGCGTTGAAGGTCCGGGAGGCTACGAGCAGTACTTC
TRBV9	NA	few	TRBJ2-7	CASSVAGREQYF	TGTGCCAGCAGCGTAGCGGGACGCGAGCAGTACTTC
TRBV9	TRBD2	NA	TRBJ2-3	CASSVGLAGGGDTDTQYF	TGTGCCAGCAGCGTAGGTCTAGCGGGAGGAGGGGACACAGATACGCAGTATTTT
TRBV20-1	NA	NA	TRBJ2-4	CSAPPTTGSKNIQYF	TGCAGTGCCCCCCCCACTACAGGGTCCAAAAACATTCAGTACTTC
TRBV5-1	NA	NA	TRBJ1-1	CASSSLSTGNTEAFF	TGCGCCAGCAGCTCCCTCTCGACAGGGAACACTGAAGCTTTCTTT
TRBV29-1	NA	NA	TRBJ1-2	CSVPDRNYGYTF	TGCAGCGTTCCCGACAGGAACTATGGCTACACCTTC
TRBV5-8	TRBD1	NA	TRBJ1-2	CANNPGQAHYTF	TGTGCCAACAATCCGGGACAGGCTCATTACACCTTC